The entry below describes one T cell receptor beta chain. The data were taken from a study of cytomegalovirus exposure and HLA in healthy donors. Germline CDR1 and CDR2: MNHEY and SMNVEV (reference sequence). The CDR3 has 16 amino acids. The ends lost 5 bases at V and 2 bases at J; junction bases unmatched: 10. The PCR had 60 Vbeta and 13 Jbeta primers. The protocol was immunoSEQ multiplex PCR, while the TCRdb copy is restricted to in-frame clones and leaves out a portion. The table includes fewer than 200,000 clones, about 75% detected once. This clonotype was sampled from a man aged 40-50 years in good health and CMV-seropositive. Sequencing was performed on PBMCs. The rearrangement uses TRBV27 and TRBJ2-5, with TRBD2 matching over 8 bases. The CDR3: CASSQNSGNPQETQYF. The CDR3 DNA is TGTGCCAGCAGTCAAAATAGCGGGAACCCTCAAGAGACCCAGTACTTC.